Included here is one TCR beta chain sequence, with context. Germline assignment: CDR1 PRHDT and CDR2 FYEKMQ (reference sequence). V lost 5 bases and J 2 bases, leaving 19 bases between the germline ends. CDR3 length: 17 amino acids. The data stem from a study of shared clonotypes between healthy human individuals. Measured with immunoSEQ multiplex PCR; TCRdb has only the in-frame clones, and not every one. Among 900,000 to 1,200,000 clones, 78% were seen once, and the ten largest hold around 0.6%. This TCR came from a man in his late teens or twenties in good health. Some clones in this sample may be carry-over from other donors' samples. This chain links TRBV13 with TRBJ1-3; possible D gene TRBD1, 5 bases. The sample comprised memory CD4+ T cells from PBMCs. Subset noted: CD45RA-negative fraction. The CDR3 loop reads CASSRGRGLSTGNTIYF. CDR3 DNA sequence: TGTGCCAGCAGCAGAGGCCGGGGGTTGAGTACTGGAAACACCATATATTTT.